This T cell receptor (beta chain) derives from a study of blood T cell repertoires in COVID-19. Study details: Samples of COVID-19 (acute and convalescent) were obtained from the United States, Italy and Spain. PBMCs, B-cell-depleted T cells, or T cells were the source of the cDNA or gDNA that made up the material.

The V end lost 4 bases, the J end lost 7 bases, and 8 bases lay between the germline ends. Germline CDR1 and CDR2: SGDLS and YYNGEE. This CDR3 comprises 11 residues. Authors' data handling: The authors estimated nucleated cell counts from reference gene primer amplification. Assay: immunoSEQ multiplex PCR; the TCRdb copy retains only in-frame clones and omits some. For V, J and clone size, that table is used; D and trimming come from the DNA. This sample has some 250,000 clones, with approximately 78% found just once. The source is a woman aged 55-69 years with active or convalescent COVID-19. J is TRBJ1-2 and V is TRBV9; D is ambiguous. The sequenced material came from peripheral blood. CDR3 sequence reads: CASSTHSGYTF. In nucleotides, the CDR3 is TGTGCCAGCAGCACTCATAGTGGCTACACCTTC.